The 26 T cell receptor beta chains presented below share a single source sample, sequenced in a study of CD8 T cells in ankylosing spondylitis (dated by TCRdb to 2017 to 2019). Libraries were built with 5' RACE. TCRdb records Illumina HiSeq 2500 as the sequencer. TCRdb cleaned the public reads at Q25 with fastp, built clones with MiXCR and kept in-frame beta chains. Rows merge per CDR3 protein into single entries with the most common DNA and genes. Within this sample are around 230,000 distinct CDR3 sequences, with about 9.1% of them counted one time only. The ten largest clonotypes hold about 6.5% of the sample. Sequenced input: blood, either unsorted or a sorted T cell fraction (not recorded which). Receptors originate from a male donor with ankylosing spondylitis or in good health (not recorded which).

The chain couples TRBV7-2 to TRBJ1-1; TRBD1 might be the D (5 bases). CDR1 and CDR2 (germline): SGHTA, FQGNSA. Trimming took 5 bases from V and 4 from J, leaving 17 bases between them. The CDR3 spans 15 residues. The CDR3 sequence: CASSRPTGGSTEAFF. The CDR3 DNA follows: TGTGCCAGCAGCCGACCGACCGGGGGTAGCACTGAAGCTTTCTTT.

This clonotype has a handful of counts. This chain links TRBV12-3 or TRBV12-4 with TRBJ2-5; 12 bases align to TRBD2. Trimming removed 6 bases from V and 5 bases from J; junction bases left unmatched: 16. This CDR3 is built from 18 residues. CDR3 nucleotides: TGTGCCAGCAGGACTAGCGGGAGAGGGTCGGGGGTGAGGGAGACCCAGTACTTC. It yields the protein CASRTSGRGSGVRETQYF.

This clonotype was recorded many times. CDR3 protein: CASSLVPRGSNQPQHF. The CDR3 DNA reads TGTGCCAGCAGCTTGGTTCCGCGGGGTAGCAATCAGCCCCAGCATTTT. V and J are TRBV5-8 and TRBJ1-5; D unresolved. Trimming cost V 0 bases and J 0 bases, with 10 bases left between them. The CDR3 length is 16 residues. The germline CDR1 and CDR2 sequences are SGHTS and YDEGEE.

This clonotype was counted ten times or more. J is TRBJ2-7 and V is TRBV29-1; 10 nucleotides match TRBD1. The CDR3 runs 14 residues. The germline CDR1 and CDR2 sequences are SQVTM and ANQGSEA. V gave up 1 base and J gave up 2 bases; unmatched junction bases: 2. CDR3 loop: CSVEGDRGTYEQYF. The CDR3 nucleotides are TGCAGCGTTGAAGGGGACAGGGGCACCTACGAGCAGTACTTC.

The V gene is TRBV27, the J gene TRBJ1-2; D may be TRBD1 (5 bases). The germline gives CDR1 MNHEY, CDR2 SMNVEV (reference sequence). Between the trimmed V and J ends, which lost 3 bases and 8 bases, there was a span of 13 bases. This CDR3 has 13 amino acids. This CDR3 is CASSFRGGAGYTF. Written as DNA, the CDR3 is TGTGCCAGCAGTTTTAGAGGAGGGGCCGGCTACACCTTC.

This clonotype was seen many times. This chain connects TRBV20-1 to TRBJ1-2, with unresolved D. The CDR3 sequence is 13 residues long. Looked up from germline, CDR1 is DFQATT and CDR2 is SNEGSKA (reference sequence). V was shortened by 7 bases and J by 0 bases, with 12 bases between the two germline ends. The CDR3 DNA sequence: TGCAGTGTTCGGACGGGTACTAACTATGGCTACACCTTC. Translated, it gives CSVRTGTNYGYTF.

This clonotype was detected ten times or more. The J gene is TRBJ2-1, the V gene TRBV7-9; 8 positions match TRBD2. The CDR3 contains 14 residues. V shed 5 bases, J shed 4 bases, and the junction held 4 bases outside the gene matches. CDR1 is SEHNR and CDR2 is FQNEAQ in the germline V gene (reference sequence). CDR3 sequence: CASSGSGGYNEQFF. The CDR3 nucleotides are TGTGCCAGCAGCGGGAGCGGGGGTTACAATGAGCAGTTCTTC.

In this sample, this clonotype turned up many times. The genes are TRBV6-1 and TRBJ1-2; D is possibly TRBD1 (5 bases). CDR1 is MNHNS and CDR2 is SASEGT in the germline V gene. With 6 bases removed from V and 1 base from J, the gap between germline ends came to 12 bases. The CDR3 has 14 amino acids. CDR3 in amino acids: CASRRDGNNYGYTF. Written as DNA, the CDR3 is TGTGCCAGCAGGCGGGACGGGAATAACTATGGCTACACCTTC.

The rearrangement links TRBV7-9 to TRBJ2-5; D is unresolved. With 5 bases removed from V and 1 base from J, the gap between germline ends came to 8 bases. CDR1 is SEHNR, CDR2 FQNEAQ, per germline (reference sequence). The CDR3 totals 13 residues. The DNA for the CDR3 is TGTGCCAGCAGCCACAGACTCCAAGAGACCCAGTACTTC. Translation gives CASSHRLQETQYF.

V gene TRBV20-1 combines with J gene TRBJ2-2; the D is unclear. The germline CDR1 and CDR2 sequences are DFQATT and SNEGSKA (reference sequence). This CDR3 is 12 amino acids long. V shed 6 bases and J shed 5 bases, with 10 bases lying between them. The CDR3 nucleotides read TGCAGTGCAATGGAAAATACCGGGGAGCTGTTTTTT. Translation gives CSAMENTGELFF.

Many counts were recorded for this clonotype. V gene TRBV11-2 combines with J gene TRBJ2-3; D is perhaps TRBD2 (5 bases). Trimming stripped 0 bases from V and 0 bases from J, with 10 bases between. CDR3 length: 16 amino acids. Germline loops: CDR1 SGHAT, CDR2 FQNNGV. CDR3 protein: CASSLDRGFSTDTQYF. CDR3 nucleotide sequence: TGTGCCAGCAGCTTAGATCGGGGATTCAGCACAGATACGCAGTATTTT.

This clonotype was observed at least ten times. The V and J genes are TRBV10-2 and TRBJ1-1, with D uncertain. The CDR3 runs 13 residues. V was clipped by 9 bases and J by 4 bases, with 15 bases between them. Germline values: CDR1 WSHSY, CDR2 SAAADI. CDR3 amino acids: CASADLSGTEAFF. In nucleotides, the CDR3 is TGCGCCAGTGCCGATTTGTCGGGCACTGAAGCTTTCTTT.

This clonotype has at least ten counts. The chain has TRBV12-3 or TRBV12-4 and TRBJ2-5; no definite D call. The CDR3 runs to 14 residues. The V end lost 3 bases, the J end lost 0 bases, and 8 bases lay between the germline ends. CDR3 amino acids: CASSFAENQETQYF. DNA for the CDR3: TGTGCCAGCAGTTTTGCAGAGAACCAAGAGACCCAGTACTTC.

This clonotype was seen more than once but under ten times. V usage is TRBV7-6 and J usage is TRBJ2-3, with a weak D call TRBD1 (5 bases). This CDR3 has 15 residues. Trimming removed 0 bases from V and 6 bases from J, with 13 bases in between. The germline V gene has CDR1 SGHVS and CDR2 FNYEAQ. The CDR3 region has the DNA TGTGCCAGCAGCTTAGCCCCCCCTGGGGCTGATACGCAGTATTTT. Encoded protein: CASSLAPPGADTQYF.

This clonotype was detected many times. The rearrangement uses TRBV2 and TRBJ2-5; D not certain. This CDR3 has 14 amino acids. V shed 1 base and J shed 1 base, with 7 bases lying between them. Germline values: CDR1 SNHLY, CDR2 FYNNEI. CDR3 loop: CASSEENSQETQYF. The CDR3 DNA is TGTGCCAGCAGTGAAGAGAACAGCCAAGAGACCCAGTACTTC.

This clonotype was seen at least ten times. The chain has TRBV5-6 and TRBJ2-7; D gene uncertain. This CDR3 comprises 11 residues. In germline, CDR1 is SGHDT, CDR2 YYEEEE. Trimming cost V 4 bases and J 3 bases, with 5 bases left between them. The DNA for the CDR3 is TGTGCCAGCAGCCTACACTACGAGCAGTACTTC. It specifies CASSLHYEQYF.

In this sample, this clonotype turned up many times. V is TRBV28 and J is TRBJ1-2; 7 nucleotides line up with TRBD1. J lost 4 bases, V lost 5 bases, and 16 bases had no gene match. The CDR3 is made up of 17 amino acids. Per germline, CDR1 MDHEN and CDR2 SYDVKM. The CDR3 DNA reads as TGTGCCAGCAGTCCGATTTCCATAGGACCAGGGGGCTATGGCTACACCTTC. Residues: CASSPISIGPGGYGYTF.

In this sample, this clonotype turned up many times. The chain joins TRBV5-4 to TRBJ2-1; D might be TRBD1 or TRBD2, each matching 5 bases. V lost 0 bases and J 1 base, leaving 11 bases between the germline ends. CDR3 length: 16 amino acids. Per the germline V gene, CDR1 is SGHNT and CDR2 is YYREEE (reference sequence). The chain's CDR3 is CASSLGGAWSYNEQFF. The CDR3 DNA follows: TGTGCCAGCAGCTTGGGAGGGGCCTGGTCCTACAATGAGCAGTTCTTC.

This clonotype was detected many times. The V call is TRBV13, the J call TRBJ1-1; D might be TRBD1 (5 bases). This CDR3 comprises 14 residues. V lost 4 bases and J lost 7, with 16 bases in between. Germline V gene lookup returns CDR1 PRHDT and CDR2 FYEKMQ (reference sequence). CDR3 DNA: TGTGCCAGCAGCTGGTCAGGGCGTTGGGATGAAGCTTTCTTT. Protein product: CASSWSGRWDEAFF. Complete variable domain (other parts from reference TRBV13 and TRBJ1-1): AAGVIQSPRHLIKEKRETATLKCYPIPRHDTVYWYQQGPGQDPQFLISFYEKMQSDKGSIPDRFSAQQFSDYHSELNMSSLELGDSALYFCASSWSGRWDEAFFGQGTRLTVV.

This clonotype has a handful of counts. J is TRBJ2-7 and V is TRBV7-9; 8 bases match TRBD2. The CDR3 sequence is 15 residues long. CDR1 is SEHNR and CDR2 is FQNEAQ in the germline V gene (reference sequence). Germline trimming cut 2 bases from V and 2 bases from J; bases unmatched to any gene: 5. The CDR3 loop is CASSLPGLATYEQYF. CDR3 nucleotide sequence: TGTGCCAGCAGCTTACCCGGACTAGCAACCTACGAGCAGTACTTC.

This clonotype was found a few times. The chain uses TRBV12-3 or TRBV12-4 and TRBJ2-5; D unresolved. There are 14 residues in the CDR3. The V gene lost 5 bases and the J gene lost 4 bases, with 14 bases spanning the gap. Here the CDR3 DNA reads TGTGCCAGCAGTACGGCCCGCGAAGGAGAGACCCAGTACTTC. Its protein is CASSTAREGETQYF.

Here the CDR3 reads CASSIDRGSLRGYTF. The CDR3 nucleotides are TGTGCCAGTAGTATCGACAGGGGGAGTCTGCGCGGCTACACCTTC. The chain links TRBV19 to TRBJ1-2; 9 bases fit TRBD1. The junction had 10 bases not matched to a gene; V was cut back by 3 bases and J by 8 bases. CDR1 is LNHDA, CDR2 SQIVND, per germline (reference sequence). The CDR3 length is 15 residues.

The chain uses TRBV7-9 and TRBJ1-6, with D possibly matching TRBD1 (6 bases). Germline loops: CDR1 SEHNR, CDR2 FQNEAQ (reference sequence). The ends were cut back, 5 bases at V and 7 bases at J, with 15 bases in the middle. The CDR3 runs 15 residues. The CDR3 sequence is CASSHQGRRNSPLHF. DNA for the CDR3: TGTGCCAGCAGCCATCAGGGGAGGAGGAATTCACCCCTCCACTTT.

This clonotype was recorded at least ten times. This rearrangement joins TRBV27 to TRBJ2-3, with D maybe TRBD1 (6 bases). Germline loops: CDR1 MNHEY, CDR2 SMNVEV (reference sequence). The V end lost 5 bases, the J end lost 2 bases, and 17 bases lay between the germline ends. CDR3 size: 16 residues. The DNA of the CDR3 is TGTGCCAGCAGTCTAGGGAACAGGGTCACCACAGATACGCAGTATTTT. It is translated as CASSLGNRVTTDTQYF.

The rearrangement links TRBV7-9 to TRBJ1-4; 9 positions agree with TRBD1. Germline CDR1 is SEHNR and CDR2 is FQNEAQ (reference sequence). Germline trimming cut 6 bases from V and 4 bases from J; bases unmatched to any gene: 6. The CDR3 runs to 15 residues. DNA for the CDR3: TGTGCCAGCAGACAAACAGGGGGCCGTAATGAAAAACTGTTTTTT. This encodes CASRQTGGRNEKLFF.

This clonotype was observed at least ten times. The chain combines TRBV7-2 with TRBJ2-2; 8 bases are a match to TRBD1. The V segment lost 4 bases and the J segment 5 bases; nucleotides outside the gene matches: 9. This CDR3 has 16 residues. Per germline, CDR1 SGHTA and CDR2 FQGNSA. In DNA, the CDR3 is TGTGCCAGCAGCTCGCGACAGGGGACGGGGACCGGGGAGCTGTTTTTT. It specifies CASSSRQGTGTGELFF.